These T cell receptor beta chains were read from a single sample in a study of T-cell memory formation after mild COVID-19. Each CDR3 protein gets one entry after TCRdb re-called the 5' RACE reads with MiXCR. This sample has roughly 600,000 distinct CDR3 sequences, with 18% found just once. The sample was PBMCs or a T cell subset sorted from them (not recorded which). The receptors originated from an adult woman who had mild COVID-19 (a few samples of this study predate the infection). Cell type and time point are not known. The CDR3 runs from the conserved cysteine through the conserved F or W. The order of the fields is D gene, J gene, V gene, clone size, CDR3 protein, CDR3 DNA. A D gene is named only where the DNA matches it firmly. Clone size is not always given. Where it is, it says once, few, many or a class for expanded clones.

>.|TRBJ2-3|TRBV7-9|.
CASSRTSSTNNLPSTDTQYF
TGTGCCAGCAGCCGGACATCCTCGACGAACAATCTACCTAGCACAGATACGCAGTATTTT
>TRBD2|TRBJ2-1|TRBV24-1|.
CATSDLTSGSSYNEQFF
TGTGCCACCAGTGATTTGACTAGCGGGAGCTCCTACAATGAGCAGTTCTTC
>.|TRBJ1-2|TRBV5-6|.
CASSLFDTGPAYSYGYTF
TGTGCCAGCAGCTTGTTTGATACAGGGCCGGCATACAGCTATGGCTACACCTTC
>.|TRBJ2-3|TRBV20-1|few
CSARDQDTQYF
TGCAGTGCTAGAGATCAGGATACGCAGTATTTT
>.|TRBJ2-2|TRBV7-2|.
CASSLLTEINTGELFF
TGTGCCAGCAGCTTATTGACAGAGATAAACACCGGGGAGCTGTTTTTT
>.|TRBJ1-2|TRBV5-1|few
CASSLRDLNYGYTF
TGCGCCAGCAGCTTAAGAGATCTGAACTATGGCTACACCTTC
>.|TRBJ1-4|TRBV3-1|few
CASSGGRSELFF
TGTGCCAGCAGCGGAGGGCGGTCGGAACTGTTTTTT
>.|TRBJ2-3|TRBV30|few
CAWSRESGDTQYF
TGTGCCTGGAGCCGGGAGTCGGGAGATACGCAGTATTTT
>TRBD2|TRBJ2-3|TRBV9|few
CASNLAGYTDTQYF
TGTGCCAGCAACCTAGCGGGTTACACAGATACGCAGTATTTT
>TRBD1|TRBJ1-2|TRBV30|few
CAWSSQGATGYTF
TGTGCCTGGAGTTCCCAGGGGGCGACTGGCTACACCTTC
>.|TRBJ2-7|TRBV23-1|few
CATLPSGLSYEQYF
TGCGCCACACTCCCTTCGGGGCTATCCTACGAGCAGTACTTC
>.|TRBJ1-1|TRBV5-1|.
CASSLDVRGGFAFF
TGCGCCAGCAGCTTGGACGTTCGTGGGGGATTCGCTTTCTTT
>TRBD1|TRBJ2-7|TRBV6-2/TRBV6-3|many
CASSSGTVIWYF
TGTGCCAGCAGCTCCGGGACAGTGATCTGGTACTTC
>TRBD1|TRBJ2-3|TRBV12-3/TRBV12-4|few
CASSPLGLGPTGVGDTQYF
TGTGCCAGCAGCCCCCTCGGTCTCGGACCCACAGGGGTTGGAGATACGCAGTATTTT
>TRBD1|TRBJ2-2|TRBV7-3|.
CASSVRQGDYTGELFF
TGTGCCAGCAGCGTCAGACAGGGAGACTATACCGGGGAGCTGTTTTTT
>TRBD2|TRBJ2-1|TRBV7-9|few
CASRGGTSINEQFF
TGTGCCAGCAGAGGCGGGACTAGCATCAATGAGCAGTTCTTC
>TRBD1|TRBJ2-3|TRBV29-1|many
CSVDRPQGTDTQYF
TGCAGCGTGGACAGGCCACAGGGCACAGATACGCAGTATTTT
>TRBD2|TRBJ2-1|TRBV29-1|many
CSAGLAGYEQFF
TGCAGCGCGGGACTAGCGGGGTATGAGCAGTTCTTC
>.|TRBJ1-2|TRBV11-2|few
CASSHRANLRGARVDYGYTF
TGTGCCAGCAGCCATAGGGCGAATCTTCGCGGCGCGCGGGTCGACTATGGCTACACCTTC
>.|TRBJ2-1|TRBV9|.
CASSVGTQVGSYNEQFF
TGTGCCAGCAGCGTAGGAACCCAAGTTGGCTCCTACAATGAGCAGTTCTTC
>TRBD1|TRBJ2-7|TRBV7-9|.
CASSSGTGRSEQYF
TGTGCCAGCAGCTCCGGGACAGGGAGGTCTGAGCAGTACTTC
>.|TRBJ2-7|TRBV3-1|few
CASSQDLAEQYF
TGTGCCAGCAGCCAAGATTTGGCCGAGCAGTACTTC
>.|TRBJ1-2|TRBV24-1|.
CATSSLSGANYGYTF
TGTGCCACCAGTTCCCTGAGCGGGGCTAACTATGGCTACACCTTC
>.|TRBJ2-5|TRBV4-1|.
CASSQDTSGEGRETQYF
TGCGCCAGCAGCCAAGATACGTCCGGGGAAGGAAGGGAGACCCAGTACTTC
>.|TRBJ1-2|TRBV5-4|.
CASSLPGIYGYTF
TGTGCCAGCAGCTTGCCGGGGATCTATGGCTACACCTTC
>.|TRBJ1-2|TRBV18|few
CASSPYLRSVGESNYGYTF
TGTGCCAGCTCACCATATCTACGTTCGGTGGGGGAGAGCAACTATGGCTACACCTTC
>.|TRBJ2-1|TRBV7-3|.
CASSLEQLTYNEQFF
TGTGCCAGCAGCTTAGAACAGCTCACCTACAATGAGCAGTTCTTC
>.|TRBJ1-1|TRBV5-1|many
CASSLGWGTEAFF
TGCGCCAGCAGCTTGGGTTGGGGCACTGAAGCTTTCTTT
>TRBD1|TRBJ1-2|TRBV5-4|few
CASSVDRSGYGYTF
TGTGCCAGCAGCGTGGACAGGAGTGGCTATGGCTACACCTTC
>TRBD1|TRBJ2-1|TRBV3-1|few
CASSPGTGEGLLAYNEQFF
TGTGCCAGCAGCCCAGGGACAGGGGAGGGTCTACTGGCCTACAATGAGCAGTTCTTC
>.|TRBJ2-1|TRBV20-1|few
CSGLGLQEQFF
TGCAGTGGTTTGGGGTTACAGGAGCAGTTCTTC
>TRBD1|TRBJ2-5|TRBV12-3/TRBV12-4|many
CASSRDSQETQYF
TGTGCCAGCAGCCGGGACAGCCAAGAGACCCAGTACTTC
>.|TRBJ2-5|TRBV6-2/TRBV6-3|.
CASRGTSETQYF
TGTGCCAGCCGGGGTACGTCGGAGACCCAGTACTTC